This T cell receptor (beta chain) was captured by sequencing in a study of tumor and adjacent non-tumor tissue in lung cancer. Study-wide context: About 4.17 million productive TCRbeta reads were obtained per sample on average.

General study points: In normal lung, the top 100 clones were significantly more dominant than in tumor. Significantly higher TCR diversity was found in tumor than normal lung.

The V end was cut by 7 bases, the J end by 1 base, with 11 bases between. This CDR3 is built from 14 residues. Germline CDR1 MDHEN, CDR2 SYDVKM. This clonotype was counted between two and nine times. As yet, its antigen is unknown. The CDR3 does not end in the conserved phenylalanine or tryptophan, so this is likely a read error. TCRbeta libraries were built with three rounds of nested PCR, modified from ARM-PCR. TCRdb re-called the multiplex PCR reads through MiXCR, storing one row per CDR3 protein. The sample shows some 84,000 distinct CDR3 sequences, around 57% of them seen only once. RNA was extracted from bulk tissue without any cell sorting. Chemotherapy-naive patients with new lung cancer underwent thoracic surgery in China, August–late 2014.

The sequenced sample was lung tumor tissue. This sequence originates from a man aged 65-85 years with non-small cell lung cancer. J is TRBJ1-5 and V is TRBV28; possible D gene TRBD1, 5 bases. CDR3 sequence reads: CASKRDGSNQPQHS. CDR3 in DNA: TGTGCCAGCAAGCGGGACGGAAGCAATCAGCCCCAGCATTCT.